This T cell receptor (beta chain) was retrieved from a study of blood T cell repertoires in COVID-19. For the study at large: PBMCs, B-cell-depleted T cells, or T cells were the source of the cDNA or gDNA that made up the material.

Trimming took 4 bases from V and 1 from J, leaving 15 bases between them. This CDR3 is 16 amino acids long. CDR1 is LNHDA, CDR2 SQIVND, per germline (reference sequence). Method: immunoSEQ multiplex PCR; TCRdb's copy keeps in-frame clones and lacks some. This table has under 300,000 clones, around nine tenths appearing once. Participants were aged about 18 to 100 years, lived in under 30 US areas, and enrolled virtually. V and J are TRBV19 and TRBJ2-3; D gene ambiguous. The source is a woman aged 45-65 years who had recovered from COVID-19. Sequenced material: PBMCs or T cells enriched from blood (not recorded which). CDR3 region: CASSSLTSAGTDTQYF. The DNA for the CDR3 is TGTGCCAGTAGTAGCCTGACATCGGCAGGCACAGATACGCAGTATTTT.